A selection of T cell receptor beta chains follows, all from one sample in a study of molecular identifiers for immune sequencing clone quantification. TCRdb re-called the PCR reads through MiXCR, storing one row per CDR3 protein. The sample has around 86,000 distinct CDR3 sequences, around 20% seen once. The sequenced sample consisted of naive CD8+ T cells from blood, with Jurkat cell RNA spiked in. These receptors were taken from a human donor in good health. Some libraries in this study had Jurkat cell RNA spiked in. Each CDR3 is given with its conserved first and last residue. Each record gives: CDR3 DNA, CDR3 protein, D gene, clone size, V gene, J gene. D genes are given only for firm matches. Clone sizes are shown as once, few, many or a size class.

DNA: TGTGCCAGCAGCTTAACGCAGCGAATGAACTACGAGCAGTACTTC
CDR3: CASSLTQRMNYEQYF
D: -
size: few
V: TRBV7-9
J: TRBJ2-7

DNA: TGTGCCAGTAGTATAGGGGGAACTGGCTACACCTTC
CDR3: CASSIGGTGYTF
D: -
size: many
V: TRBV19
J: TRBJ1-2

DNA: TGTGCCTGGAGTCAGTACGGTCGGTCACCCCTCCACTTT
CDR3: CAWSQYGRSPLHF
D: -
size: many
V: TRBV30
J: TRBJ1-6

DNA: TGTGCCAGCAGCGTTCGAGAGACCCAGTACTTC
CDR3: CASSVRETQYF
D: -
size: many
V: TRBV6-2/TRBV6-3
J: TRBJ2-5

DNA: TGTGCCAGCAGCGTAGTTCCCGGGGCGAACACTGAAGCTTTCTTT
CDR3: CASSVVPGANTEAFF
D: -
size: many
V: TRBV9
J: TRBJ1-1

DNA: TGTGCCAGCAGCTTAACGACAGGGTTAGAGCAGTTCTTC
CDR3: CASSLTTGLEQFF
D: TRBD1
size: many
V: TRBV11-3
J: TRBJ2-1

DNA: TGTGCCAGCAGCTTCCCGCTAGCGGGGGGAGGCCAAGAGACCCAGTACTTC
CDR3: CASSFPLAGGGQETQYF
D: TRBD2
size: many
V: TRBV7-2
J: TRBJ2-5

DNA: TGTGCCAGCAGTTACATCGCGGAACCCTACAATGAGCAGTTCTTC
CDR3: CASSYIAEPYNEQFF
D: -
size: many
V: TRBV6-2/TRBV6-3
J: TRBJ2-1

DNA: TGTGCCAGCAGCTTGGAGTCACTAAGCAATCAGCCCCAGCATTTT
CDR3: CASSLESLSNQPQHF
D: -
size: many
V: TRBV7-9
J: TRBJ1-5

DNA: TGTGCCAGCAGCTTGGCCGGGACGGCCATTGAAGGGCGCTACGAGCAGTACTTC
CDR3: CASSLAGTAIEGRYEQYF
D: -
size: many
V: TRBV5-6
J: TRBJ2-7

DNA: TGTGCCTGGAGTGTACTTGCGGAAGACCACGAGCAGTACTTC
CDR3: CAWSVLAEDHEQYF
D: -
size: many
V: TRBV30
J: TRBJ2-7

DNA: TGTGCCAGCACCCATTTAACTAGCGGGTGGATCACAGATACGCAGTATTTT
CDR3: CASTHLTSGWITDTQYF
D: TRBD2
size: once
V: TRBV7-9
J: TRBJ2-3

DNA: TGTGCCAGCAGTTTATACCCAGGGCGATGGTCGGGTCAGCCCCAGCATTTT
CDR3: CASSLYPGRWSGQPQHF
D: -
size: many
V: TRBV28
J: TRBJ1-5

DNA: TGTGCCAGCAGGTCGGGCAGGGCAGCGTCGAACACTGAAGCTTTCTTT
CDR3: CASRSGRAASNTEAFF
D: -
size: many
V: TRBV2
J: TRBJ1-1

DNA: TGTGCCAGCAGCCAAATGTCGGGACAGGGGTTCGCAGATACGCAGTATTTT
CDR3: CASSQMSGQGFADTQYF
D: TRBD1
size: many
V: TRBV14
J: TRBJ2-3

DNA: TGTGCCAGCAGCACAGATGCGTCGTTCACAGATACGCAGTATTTT
CDR3: CASSTDASFTDTQYF
D: -
size: many
V: TRBV9
J: TRBJ2-3

DNA: TGTGCCTGGAGTGCGACCGAGTACGAGCAGTACTTC
CDR3: CAWSATEYEQYF
D: -
size: many
V: TRBV30
J: TRBJ2-7

DNA: TGTGCCAGCAGCTTAGGGGAGGCAGCCTACGAGCAGTACTTC
CDR3: CASSLGEAAYEQYF
D: -
size: many
V: TRBV7-9
J: TRBJ2-7

DNA: TGTGCCAGCAGCGTAGTAGAGGGCTACACCGGGGAGCTGTTTTTT
CDR3: CASSVVEGYTGELFF
D: -
size: few
V: TRBV9
J: TRBJ2-2